The source of this TCR beta chain is a study of cytomegalovirus exposure and HLA in healthy donors. Study summary: The 90 to 150 validation repertoires used the same platform as the approximately 670 first-cohort repertoires (as reported by a later analysis).

Trimming shortened V by 5 bases and J by 8 bases, and 13 bases separated the two germline ends. The germline CDR1 and CDR2 sequences are MDHEN and SYDVKM. CDR3 length: 14 residues. Measured with immunoSEQ multiplex PCR; TCRdb has only the in-frame clones, and not every one. This repertoire shows about 180,000 clones, about 85% found once; its top ten account for roughly 15%. Study-level findings and limits: According to a later analysis, TCR clusters from the first cohort tended to co-occur in the 100 to 150 validation repertoires. Rarity held for most TCR sequences, but there were some public TCRs that occurred in many donors.

As to this clone: What it recognizes is unknown.

Sequenced: PBMCs. This receptor was obtained from a man aged 18 to 29 in good health and CMV-seropositive. The chain is built from TRBV28 and TRBJ1-6, with a weak D call TRBD1 (5 bases). CDR3 residues: CASSPRDSHSPLHF. CDR3 in DNA: TGTGCCAGCAGTCCCCGGGACTCCCATTCACCCCTCCACTTT.